Reported below is one T cell receptor (beta chain). This sample was taken from a study of blood T cell repertoires in COVID-19. Study as a whole: Material from acute and convalescent COVID-19 was sourced from the United States, Italy and Spain.

Libraries were prepared by immunoSEQ multiplex PCR; TCRdb keeps only in-frame clonotypes and omits some of them. The table shows roughly 500,000 clones, with about nine tenths occurring only once. From germline, CDR1 is SGHRS and CDR2 YFSETQ. V was shortened by 0 bases and J by 2 bases, with 9 bases between the two germline ends. There are 15 residues in the CDR3. Ages ranged from roughly 18 to 100 years, with residence in about two dozen US areas. The study assigned cohorts using participant-reported clinical history. What the recovered Cohort 3 donors had was two negative PCRs, clearance, or symptom resolution.

This TCR was sampled from an older woman who had recovered from COVID-19. Material for sequencing was PBMCs or T cells enriched from blood (not recorded which). This chain links TRBV5-1 with TRBJ2-4; D call uncertain. The CDR3 sequence is CASSLVPGSKNIQYF. CDR3 DNA sequence: TGCGCCAGCAGCTTGGTGCCCGGGTCCAAAAACATTCAGTACTTC.